The sequence of this TCR beta chain was determined in a study of cytomegalovirus exposure and HLA in healthy donors. Study-level information: About 80 million unique TCR sequences came from HLA-typed donors in an early release.

Turning to this clone: The target antigen is unknown.

Primers for the PCR totalled 60 Vbeta and 13 Jbeta. Profiled with immunoSEQ multiplex PCR; TCRdb holds only in-frame clones, not every one. The profile covers 95,000 to 150,000 clones, with more than 60% appearing a single time and 1.5% to 1.9% taken by the ten largest. Broader study findings: The investigators catalogued 150 or so TCR beta chains as cytomegalovirus-associated. The authors later linked a missense DCLRE1C variant to TCR beta V- and J-gene trimming. In a later analysis, TCR association rates varied by HLA locus: DRB1 most, HLA-C fewest.

This CDR3 has 18 residues. Germline V lookup: CDR1 SGHVS, CDR2 FNYEAQ. The germline V and J ends were trimmed by 1 base and 4 bases, with 17 bases remaining between them. Material for sequencing was PBMCs. The chain combines TRBV7-6 with TRBJ2-6; D is perhaps TRBD1 (6 bases). This clonotype was obtained from a man aged 18 to 29 in good health and CMV-seronegative. The CDR3 DNA is TGTGCCAGCAGCTTAGTTTGGCAGGGGTTGTGGGGGGCCAACGTCCTGACTTTC. It encodes CASSLVWQGLWGANVLTF. Based on the CDR3 plus reference TRBV7-6 and TRBJ2-6, the full variable domain is GAGVSQSPRYKVTKRGQDVALRCDPISGHVSLYWYRQALGQGPEFLTYFNYEAQQDKSGLPNDRFSAERPEGSISTLTIQRTEQRDSAMYRCASSLVWQGLWGANVLTFGAGSRLTVL.